The sequence of this T cell receptor (beta chain) was determined in a study of blood T cells in healthy people across ages. General observations from the study: Both higher diversity and more naive CD4+ cells marked long-lived donors when set against aged donors.

This clonotype turned up a few times. The antigen remains undetermined. The CDR3 runs 13 residues. Trimming stripped 7 bases from V and 6 bases from J, with 12 bases between. The germline V gene has CDR1 MGHDK and CDR2 SYGVNS. For the second PCR, which ran for about 7 to 11 cycles, a sample-barcoded 5' primer and a J-beta primer mix were used. TCRdb reprocessed the 5' RACE reads with MiXCR, giving one entry per CDR3 protein. The table includes 1.5 million to 2 million distinct CDR3 sequences, 28% detected once. Sequencing used blood. The chain has TRBV25-1 and TRBJ2-2; perhaps TRBD2 as D (5 bases). This TCR derives from a woman under 40 in good health. CDR3 in DNA: TGTGCCAGCAATACCGAGGGCCCCGGGGAGCTGTTTTTT. Its protein product is CASNTEGPGELFF.